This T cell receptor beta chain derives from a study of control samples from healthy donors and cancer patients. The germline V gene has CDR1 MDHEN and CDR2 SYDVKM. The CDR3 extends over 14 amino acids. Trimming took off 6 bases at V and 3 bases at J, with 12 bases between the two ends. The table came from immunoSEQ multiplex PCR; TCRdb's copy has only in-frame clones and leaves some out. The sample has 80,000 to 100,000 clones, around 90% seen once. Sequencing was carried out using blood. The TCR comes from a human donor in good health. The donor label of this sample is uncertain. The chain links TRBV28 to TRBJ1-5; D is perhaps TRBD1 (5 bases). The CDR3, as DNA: TGTGCCAGCAGCCGGGACGGGTTCAATCAGCCCCAGCATTTT. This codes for CASSRDGFNQPQHF.